This T cell receptor (beta chain) stems from a study of blood T cell repertoires in COVID-19. About the research overall: Some COVID-19 samples were acute and others convalescent; all came from the United States, Italy and Spain.

Participant ages covered about 18 to 89 years across 25 or so US areas. Cohorts were assigned according to the clinical history that participants reported. V lost 5 bases, J lost 12 bases, and 14 bases stayed unmatched. Germline V CDR1 and CDR2: SGHTA, FQGTGA. This CDR3 comprises 15 residues. Authors' processing steps: Amplifying reference gene primers gave estimates of nucleated cell counts. Profiling relied on immunoSEQ multiplex PCR, and the TCRdb table lists in-frame clones only, not all of them. Clone size and V and J calls were adopted from that table, with D and trimming inferred from the DNA. The sample has fewer than 350,000 clones, 85% to 90% seen once.

The V call is TRBV7-3, the J call TRBJ2-1; 9 bases map to TRBD1. The sequence derives from a woman in her thirties with acute COVID-19. Material: PBMCs or T cells enriched from blood (not recorded which). The CDR3 DNA reads as TGTGCCAGCAGCCCGCCCGGGACAGGGCCCGCGCCGCAGTTCTTC. Its protein product is CASSPPGTGPAPQFF.